Listed below are T cell receptor beta chains from one sample, sequenced in a study of tumor-infiltrating lymphocytes in primary liver carcinoma. TCRdb processed the multiplex PCR reads anew with MiXCR; each CDR3 protein has one entry. The sample includes approximately 37,000 distinct CDR3 sequences, nearly 75% of them seen just once. The sample consisted of liver tumor tissue from sampling region 4. Every receptor here comes from a man in his forties with primary liver carcinoma and hepatitis B virus infection. Both conserved end residues are part of each CDR3.

V	CDR3
TRBV11-2	CACSLSSETQYF
TRBV6-5	CASSSSGTSGYSGANVLAF
TRBV6-2/TRBV6-3	CASSCPDIGELFF
TRBV11-2	CAGSLDRQAYEQYF
TRBV6-5	CASSPTGRSYNEQFF
TRBV11-1	CGGSPGQGLTDTQYF
TRBV20-1	CSAPRRLTDTQYF
TRBV28	CASSLFGDRGNQPQHF
TRBV11-2	CAGTLDHLGRDTGELFF
TRBV4-3	CANSPKDSTYEQYF
TRBV4-3	CASSQSREQPQHF
TRBV11-1	CPSSPDGYEQYF
TRBV5-1	CASISRGRQNTEAFF
TRBV9	CASRGMGTDTQYF